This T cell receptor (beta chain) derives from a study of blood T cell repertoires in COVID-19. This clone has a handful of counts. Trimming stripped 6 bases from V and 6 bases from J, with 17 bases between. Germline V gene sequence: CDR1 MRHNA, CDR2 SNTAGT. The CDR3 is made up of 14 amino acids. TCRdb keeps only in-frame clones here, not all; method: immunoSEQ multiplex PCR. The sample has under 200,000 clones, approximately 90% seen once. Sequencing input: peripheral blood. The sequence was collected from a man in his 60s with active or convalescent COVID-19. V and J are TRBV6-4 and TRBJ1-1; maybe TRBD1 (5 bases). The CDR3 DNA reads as TGTGCCAGCAGGCCCGCGGGGGGAAGCCCTGAAGCTTTCTTT. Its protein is CASRPAGGSPEAFF.